This T cell receptor beta chain was identified during a study of cytomegalovirus exposure and HLA in healthy donors. This PCR relied on a set of 60 Vbeta primers and 13 Jbeta primers. Libraries were prepared by immunoSEQ multiplex PCR; TCRdb keeps only in-frame clonotypes and omits some of them. The table records roughly 100,000 clones, roughly 80% of them present only once. A remark on this clone: Its cognate antigen is unknown.

Study conclusions and caveats: Sequencing likely generated an artifact that appeared as a cluster of highly shared sequence variants.

The receptor's source is a woman in her 40s in good health and CMV-seropositive. The sequenced material came from PBMCs.

The DNA of the CDR3 is TGCGCCAGCAGCCAACAGGGGACGTCCGCATCGGGAAACACCATATATTTT. Protein sequence: CASSQQGTSASGNTIYF. This chain links TRBV4-1 with TRBJ1-3; tentative D call: TRBD1 (6 bases). Germline V gene sequence: CDR1 MGHRA, CDR2 YSYEKL. The CDR3 sequence is 17 residues long. V was pared by 2 bases and J by 4 bases, with 18 bases between.